These T cell receptor beta chains were read from a single sample in a study of T cell responses to AZD1222 COVID-19 vaccine. Here immunoSEQ multiplex PCR was the method, and the copy in TCRdb shows in-frame clones only, minus some. The sample yields approximately 150,000 clones, approximately 92% seen once. This material consisted of peripheral blood, taken 28 days after the second AZD1222 dose. These receptors originate from an adult who received the AZD1222 COVID-19 vaccine. Both conserved end residues are part of each CDR3. The D gene is left open where the match is weak. Clone sizes are given selectively: once, few, many, or a class where the clone is expanded.

D,size,V,J,CDR3,DNA
TRBD2,NA,TRBV15,TRBJ2-1,CATSRDPGTSGDNEQFF,TGTGCCACCAGCAGAGACCCCGGGACTAGCGGGGACAATGAGCAGTTCTTC
TRBD1,NA,TRBV7-2,TRBJ1-6,CASSTNDRGKLHF,TGTGCCAGCAGCACAAATGACAGGGGCAAGCTCCACTTT
TRBD1,once,TRBV2,TRBJ1-6,CASSGQGSNNSPLHF,TGTGCCAGCAGTGGACAGGGGTCCAATAATTCACCCCTCCACTTT
NA,NA,TRBV7-6,TRBJ2-5,CASSPPGQTQYF,TGTGCCAGCAGCCCCCCGGGGCAGACCCAGTACTTC
NA,NA,TRBV6-5,TRBJ1-1,CASSYSRGGRRTEAFF,TGTGCCAGCAGTTACTCCCGGGGGGGGCGGCGGACTGAAGCTTTCTTT
NA,NA,TRBV5-1,TRBJ1-1,CASSPSLDRGTEAFF,TGCGCCAGCAGCCCCTCCTTAGATCGGGGGACTGAAGCTTTCTTT
NA,NA,TRBV9,TRBJ1-1,CASSVLQGNTEAFF,TGTGCCAGCAGCGTCTTACAGGGGAACACTGAAGCTTTCTTT
NA,NA,TRBV19,TRBJ1-1,CASSPQIGRTEAFF,TGTGCCAGTAGTCCGCAGATTGGCCGCACTGAAGCTTTCTTT
NA,NA,TRBV7-9,TRBJ1-2,CASSLQGSYGYTF,TGTGCCAGCAGCCTTCAGGGAAGCTATGGCTACACCTTC
TRBD1,NA,TRBV5-5,TRBJ1-4,CASSLGGTGDEKLFF,TGTGCCAGCAGCTTGGGCGGGACAGGGGACGAAAAACTGTTTTTT
TRBD1,once,TRBV2,TRBJ2-7,CASGGQAGTYEQYF,TGTGCCAGCGGGGGACAGGCTGGAACCTACGAGCAGTACTTC
NA,once,TRBV6-6,TRBJ2-5,CASSYSRETQYF,TGTGCCAGCAGTTATAGCCGAGAGACCCAGTACTTC
NA,NA,TRBV10-3,TRBJ2-3,CAISGQGGLTDTQYF,TGTGCCATCAGTGGCCAGGGCGGTCTCACAGATACGCAGTATTTT
TRBD1,NA,TRBV18,TRBJ1-2,CASSLRDRDQSYGYTF,TGTGCCAGCTCACTCCGGGACAGGGATCAAAGCTATGGCTACACCTTC
NA,NA,TRBV19,TRBJ2-4,CASKGGHSNHREGDIQYF,TGTGCCAGTAAGGGGGGACATTCGAACCACCGGGAAGGAGACATTCAGTACTTC
NA,NA,TRBV7-2,TRBJ1-5,CASGSLGTLLSNQPQHF,TGTGCCAGCGGTAGTCTAGGGACTCTTCTCAGCAATCAGCCCCAGCATTTT
NA,NA,TRBV5-1,TRBJ1-1,CASTKGIQLAGNTEAFF,TGCGCCAGCACCAAGGGGATCCAATTGGCGGGGAACACTGAAGCTTTCTTT
NA,once,TRBV30,TRBJ1-1,CAWSVLRSTEAFF,TGTGCCTGGAGTGTACTAAGGTCAACTGAAGCTTTCTTT
TRBD1,NA,TRBV19,TRBJ1-2,CASSIRTGEGYTF,TGTGCCAGTAGTATTAGGACAGGGGAAGGCTACACCTTC
NA,NA,TRBV12-3/TRBV12-4,TRBJ1-1,CASRQLGEAFF,TGTGCCAGCAGACAATTGGGAGAAGCTTTCTTT
TRBD1,NA,TRBV5-4,TRBJ2-3,CASSLPGGRTDTQYF,TGTGCCAGCAGCCTGCCAGGGGGCCGCACAGATACGCAGTATTTT
TRBD1,NA,TRBV4-3,TRBJ2-2,CASSQEDRGHTGELFF,TGCGCCAGCAGCCAAGAGGACAGGGGGCATACCGGGGAGCTGTTTTTT
NA,NA,TRBV6-5,TRBJ1-1,CASSYSKAGRHTEAFF,TGTGCCAGCAGTTACTCGAAGGCAGGGAGACACACTGAAGCTTTCTTT
NA,NA,TRBV2,TRBJ1-4,CASSLTGQYNEKLFF,TGTGCCAGCAGTCTAACTGGACAGTATAATGAAAAACTGTTTTTT
NA,NA,TRBV18,TRBJ2-1,CASSPPSVAYTEQFF,TGTGCCAGCTCACCACCGTCGGTTGCCTACACTGAGCAGTTCTTC
TRBD1,NA,TRBV30,TRBJ2-7,CAWAGQGVYEQYF,TGTGCCTGGGCCGGTCAGGGGGTCTACGAGCAGTACTTC
TRBD2,NA,TRBV7-2,TRBJ2-3,CASSAGLASDTQYF,TGTGCCAGCAGCGCGGGACTAGCCTCAGATACGCAGTATTTT
NA,NA,TRBV7-8,TRBJ1-2,CASSLEAVSYGYTF,TGTGCCAGCAGCTTAGAGGCGGTTTCCTATGGCTACACCTTC
NA,NA,TRBV18,TRBJ1-5,CASSLSRDQPQHF,TGTGCCAGCTCACTTTCACGGGATCAGCCCCAGCATTTT
NA,NA,TRBV5-1,TRBJ2-3,CASSLDGTTTDTQYF,TGCGCCAGCAGCTTGGACGGGACGACGACAGATACGCAGTATTTT
NA,NA,TRBV18,TRBJ2-4,CASSPRALGENIQYF,TGTGCCAGCTCACCAAGGGCGCTTGGGGAGAACATTCAGTACTTC
TRBD2,NA,TRBV7-9,TRBJ2-1,CASSLGGLASNEQFF,TGTGCCAGCAGCTTAGGAGGACTAGCGTCTAATGAGCAGTTCTTC
TRBD1,NA,TRBV7-9,TRBJ1-2,CASSLGLAGGNYGYTF,TGTGCCAGCAGCTTAGGTCTAGCAGGGGGTAACTATGGCTACACCTTC
NA,NA,TRBV11-3,TRBJ1-2,CASSSGYGYTF,TGTGCCAGCAGTTCAGGGTATGGCTACACCTTC
TRBD1,NA,TRBV7-4,TRBJ2-4,CASSLEGQVRHIQYF,TGTGCCAGCAGCTTAGAGGGACAGGTTAGGCACATTCAGTACTTC
TRBD1,NA,TRBV10-3,TRBJ1-4,CAIRGQDANEKLFF,TGTGCCATCAGGGGACAGGATGCTAATGAAAAACTGTTTTTT
NA,NA,TRBV16,TRBJ1-3,CASSQSAGNTIYF,TGTGCCAGCAGCCAATCGGCGGGAAACACCATATATTTT
TRBD2,NA,TRBV7-2,TRBJ2-1,CASSPLAREAGEQFF,TGTGCCAGCAGCCCCTTGGCGCGGGAGGCGGGGGAGCAGTTCTTC